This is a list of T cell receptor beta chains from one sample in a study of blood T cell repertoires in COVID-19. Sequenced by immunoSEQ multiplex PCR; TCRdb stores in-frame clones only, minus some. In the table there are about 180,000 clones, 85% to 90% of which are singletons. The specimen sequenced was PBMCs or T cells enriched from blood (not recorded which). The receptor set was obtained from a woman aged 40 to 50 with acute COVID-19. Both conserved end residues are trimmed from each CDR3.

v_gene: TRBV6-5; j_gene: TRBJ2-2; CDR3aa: ASSSIGHMNTGELF
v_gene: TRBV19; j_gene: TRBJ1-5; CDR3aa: ASSFPGQGYSNQPQH
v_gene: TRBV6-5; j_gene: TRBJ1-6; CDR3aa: ASSLTGYNSPLH
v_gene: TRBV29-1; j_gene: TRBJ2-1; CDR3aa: SVEDPASGRAGDEQF
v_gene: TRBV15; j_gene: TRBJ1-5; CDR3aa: ATSRVGERNQPQH
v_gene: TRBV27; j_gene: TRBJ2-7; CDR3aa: ASRGSHSYEQY
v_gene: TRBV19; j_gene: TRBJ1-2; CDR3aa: ASSRSTASGTADYGYT
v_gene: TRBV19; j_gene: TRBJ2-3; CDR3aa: ASSGTISADTQY
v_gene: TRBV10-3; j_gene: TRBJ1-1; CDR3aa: AISEADRGNTEAF
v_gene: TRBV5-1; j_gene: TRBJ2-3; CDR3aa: ASSSPKTSGTDTQY